This is a list of T cell receptor beta chains from one sample in a study of Graves' ophthalmopathy and Graves' hyperthyroidism. TCRdb re-called the multiplex PCR reads through MiXCR, storing one row per CDR3 protein. This sample yields some 48,000 distinct CDR3 sequences, of which under 55% are seen a single time; about 24% belongs to the top ten. The source material was peripheral blood. Receptors were obtained from an adult man with Graves' ophthalmopathy. The CDR3 runs from the conserved cysteine through the conserved F or W. A D gene is named only where the DNA matches it firmly. Size values are once, few and many counts, or a class for expanded clones, and some rows have none.

V gene	D gene	J gene	clone size	CDR3 DNA	CDR3 protein
TRBV10-3	TRBD1	TRBJ2-3	.	TGTGCCATCAGTGAGTTTGGGACAGGGACTAGCACAGATACGCAGTATTTT	CAISEFGTGTSTDTQYF
TRBV28	TRBD2	TRBJ2-1	many	TGTGCCAGCACCAAATGGGGACTAGCGGGAGCCAATGAGCAGTTCTTC	CASTKWGLAGANEQFF
TRBV7-8	TRBD2	TRBJ2-1	.	TGTGCCAGCAGCTTAGCCCCTAGCGGGGGGGCATCATACGAGCAGTTCTTC	CASSLAPSGGASYEQFF
TRBV7-2	TRBD2	TRBJ2-1	few	TGTGCCAGCAGCTTAGTGGCGCGGGAGGACAATGAGCAGTTCTTC	CASSLVAREDNEQFF
TRBV12-3/TRBV12-4	.	TRBJ2-5	many	TGTGCCAGCAGGCAAGAAGGGGTAGAGACCCAGTACTTC	CASRQEGVETQYF
TRBV2	TRBD2	TRBJ2-3	.	TGTGCCAGCAGTGAACTTGCGGGGGGGCCTGAGGATACGCAGTATTTT	CASSELAGGPEDTQYF
TRBV3-1	TRBD2	TRBJ2-7	.	TGTGCCAGCAGCCCCACCTCGGGTAGCGGGAGTGTAACCTACGAGCAGTACTTC	CASSPTSGSGSVTYEQYF
TRBV7-8	TRBD2	TRBJ2-3	many	TGTGCCAGCAGCTTGCCTAGCGGGGGAATACGCACAGATACGCAGTATTTT	CASSLPSGGIRTDTQYF
TRBV12-3/TRBV12-4	.	TRBJ2-7	.	TGTACCAGCAGATACGGGACATGGCCTTCTTACGAGCAGTACTTC	CTSRYGTWPSYEQYF
TRBV6-4	.	TRBJ2-1	once	TGTGCCAGCAGTGCGGGAGAGAATGAGCAGTTCTTC	CASSAGENEQFF
TRBV19	TRBD1	TRBJ2-5	.	TGTGCCAGTAGCCGTAGGGGACAGGGGTACCAAGAGACCCAGTACTTC	CASSRRGQGYQETQYF
TRBV6-2/TRBV6-3	TRBD2	TRBJ2-1	many	TGTGCCAGCAGTAAACTAGCGGGGCTCGGCAATGAGCAGTTCTTC	CASSKLAGLGNEQFF
TRBV11-1	.	TRBJ1-1	many	TGTGCCAGCAGCCGCGGCCAGAACACTGAAGCTTTCTTT	CASSRGQNTEAFF
TRBV7-9	.	TRBJ1-2	many	TGTGCCAGCAGTCGCCCGGCAGGGAGCAACTATGGCTACACCTTC	CASSRPAGSNYGYTF
TRBV5-8	.	TRBJ2-1	many	TGTGCCAGCAGCGATTTTGGGGGGGCGAGCGTCTACAATGAGCAGTTCTTC	CASSDFGGASVYNEQFF
TRBV15	.	TRBJ2-4	.	TGTGCCACCAGCAGAGATAATGGGGCCGGAAACATTCAGTACTTC	CATSRDNGAGNIQYF
TRBV7-7	.	TRBJ2-5	.	TGTGCCAGCAGCTTAGTTCTCTCCCTACAAGAGACCCAGTACTTC	CASSLVLSLQETQYF
TRBV5-1	.	TRBJ2-1	.	TGCGCCAGCAGCTTCGGCCAAAACAATGAGCAGTTCTTC	CASSFGQNNEQFF
TRBV2	.	TRBJ2-3	.	TGTGCCAGCAATAGGGATTTCGGCAATGAGCAGTATTTT	CASNRDFGNEQYF
TRBV19	TRBD2	TRBJ2-3	.	TGTGCCAGTAGTGTTTTAGCGGGAGTGGGAGATACGCAGTATTTT	CASSVLAGVGDTQYF
TRBV5-1	TRBD1	TRBJ2-1	many	TGCGCCAGCGGGACAGGGGGCATAGATGAGCAGTTCTTC	CASGTGGIDEQFF
TRBV19	TRBD1	TRBJ1-1	once	TGTGCCAGTAGTTCTACAGGGGGGAACACTGAAGCTTTCTTT	CASSSTGGNTEAFF
TRBV10-3	TRBD2	TRBJ2-1	.	TGTGCCATCAGTGAGTCGCGACTAGCGGGAGGCCTAGATGAGCAGTTCTTC	CAISESRLAGGLDEQFF
TRBV12-3/TRBV12-4	TRBD2	TRBJ2-1	many	TGTGCCAGCAGCGATGGACTAGCGGGGAGAAATGAGCAGTTCTTC	CASSDGLAGRNEQFF
TRBV7-3	.	TRBJ2-2	.	TGTGCCAGCAGCTTAAGTAGCGGAAACACCGGGGAGCTGTTTTTT	CASSLSSGNTGELFF
TRBV7-2	.	TRBJ1-2	.	TGTGCCAGCAGCTTAGCAGGGCTTGGGAACACCTTC	CASSLAGLGNTF
TRBV7-2	TRBD1	TRBJ2-1	many	TGTGCCAGCAGTCGGACAGGGGGAAACAATGAGCAGTTCTTC	CASSRTGGNNEQFF
TRBV20-1	TRBD1	TRBJ1-6	.	TGCAGTGCTATTCCGGGACAGGGGGGCTCACCCCTCCACTTT	CSAIPGQGGSPLHF
TRBV6-6	TRBD2	TRBJ2-1	.	TGTGCCAGCAGCTTGGGACTAGCGGGAGTGAATGAGCAGTTCTTC	CASSLGLAGVNEQFF
TRBV9	.	TRBJ2-7	many	TGTGCCAGCAGCGTAGCGCCCCTCTACGAGCAGTACTTC	CASSVAPLYEQYF
TRBV12-3/TRBV12-4	.	TRBJ2-7	.	TGTGCCAGCAGTTTGTTCTTGGCCGAGCAGTACTTC	CASSLFLAEQYF
TRBV7-2	.	TRBJ2-1	.	TGTGCCAGCAGCCGTCGCGGCTACAATGAGCAGTTCTTC	CASSRRGYNEQFF
TRBV6-2/TRBV6-3	.	TRBJ2-1	.	TGTGCCAGCTCCGATAGCGACGAGCAGTTCTTC	CASSDSDEQFF
TRBV9	.	TRBJ1-6	.	TGTGCCAGCAGCGTAGCTAGTCAACCCCTCCACTTT	CASSVASQPLHF
TRBV4-1	.	TRBJ2-6	.	TGCGCCAGCAGCCAGCAGGACGTCCTGACTTTC	CASSQQDVLTF
TRBV4-1	.	TRBJ1-4	many	TGCGCCAGCAGCCAGAAAGACAGTAAACCCGCAACTAATGAAAAACTGTTTTTT	CASSQKDSKPATNEKLFF
TRBV20-1	TRBD2	TRBJ2-1	.	TGCAGTGCTAGAGGTCATACTAGCGGAAACACCGGGGAGCAGTTCTTC	CSARGHTSGNTGEQFF
TRBV12-3/TRBV12-4	TRBD1	TRBJ2-7	.	TGTGCCAGCAGTTCAAACAGGGGCGGCGAGCAGTACTTC	CASSSNRGGEQYF
TRBV20-1	TRBD2	TRBJ2-1	medium-sized	TGCAGTTGGGTAGCGGGGGATCTGGATGAGCAGTTCTTC	CSWVAGDLDEQFF
TRBV18	.	TRBJ2-1	few	TGTGCCAGCTCACCAGAAATTATTCAAGGGCCTAACAATGAGCAGTTCTTC	CASSPEIIQGPNNEQFF
TRBV20-1	.	TRBJ2-3	.	TGCAGTGCCACCACCGGGGGCATGGCACAAAGTGAGCAGTATTTT	CSATTGGMAQSEQYF
TRBV7-2	TRBD1	TRBJ1-2	few	TGTGCCAGCAGCCCAGGGGGGGAGGGGGCCGGCTACACCTTC	CASSPGGEGAGYTF
TRBV20-1	TRBD1	TRBJ2-3	many	TGCAGTGCTCCGGACAGGCGAAACACAGATACGCAGTATTTT	CSAPDRRNTDTQYF
TRBV10-3	.	TRBJ1-3	few	TGTGCCATCAGTGAGGCCGCAATAAGCTCTGGAAACACCATATATTTT	CAISEAAISSGNTIYF
TRBV28	.	TRBJ1-2	many	TGTGCCAGCAAAGGCGGCGCCAACTCGGGCGGCTACACCTTC	CASKGGANSGGYTF
TRBV7-6	.	TRBJ1-1	once	TGTGCCAGCAGCCCAGGGACAAGACTTAACACTGAAGCTTTCTTT	CASSPGTRLNTEAFF
TRBV20-1	TRBD1	TRBJ1-6	.	TGCAGTGCTCCCCGGGACAGGGGGCAGACCCTCCACTTT	CSAPRDRGQTLHF
TRBV5-1	.	TRBJ1-1	many	TGCGCCAGCAGCTTGAAGGGTACTGAAGCTTTCTTT	CASSLKGTEAFF
TRBV12-3/TRBV12-4	TRBD1	TRBJ1-2	many	TGTGCCAGCAGTTGGGGGCGGCAGGGGGAAAATGGCTACACCTTC	CASSWGRQGENGYTF
TRBV19	TRBD1	TRBJ2-1	many	TGTGCCAGTAGGACCCGCGGTGCCTCCTGGGACAGTCACAATGAGCAGTTCTTC	CASRTRGASWDSHNEQFF
TRBV20-1	.	TRBJ2-6	many	TGCAGTGCTAGAGGAGCCTCAGGGGTGCCTGGGGCCAACGTCCTGACTTTC	CSARGASGVPGANVLTF
TRBV19	.	TRBJ1-6	.	TGTGCCAGTAGTATAGTCGGCCACTCCGGAGATAATTCACCCCTCCACTTT	CASSIVGHSGDNSPLHF
TRBV29-1	.	TRBJ2-2	.	TGCAGCGTTGAAACTGCGAACACCGGGGAGCTGTTTTTT	CSVETANTGELFF